This T cell receptor (beta chain) was observed in a study of blood T cell repertoires in COVID-19. The wider study: Sites in the United States, Italy and Spain provided acute and convalescent COVID-19 samples. PBMCs, B-cell-depleted T cells, or T cells were the source of the cDNA or gDNA that made up the material.

Germline V gene sequence: CDR1 SEHNR, CDR2 FQNEAQ (reference sequence). The CDR3 is made up of 13 amino acids. V shed 7 bases, J shed 9 bases, and the junction held 6 bases outside the gene matches. In the original workflow: The authors estimated nucleated cell counts from reference gene primer amplification. Produced via immunoSEQ multiplex PCR; TCRdb's table is partial and in-frame only. The V and J calls and clone size come from that table; D and trimming were worked out from the DNA. The sample lists about 87,000 clones, roughly nine tenths occurring once. The chain recombines TRBV7-9 with TRBJ1-6; 7 bases map to TRBD1. This TCR derives from a woman of 80 years or more with active COVID-19. The sample comprised peripheral blood. The CDR3 DNA reads as TGTGCCAGCATGGAGGGGGCTGGTTCACCCCTCCACTTT. Amino acids: CASMEGAGSPLHF.